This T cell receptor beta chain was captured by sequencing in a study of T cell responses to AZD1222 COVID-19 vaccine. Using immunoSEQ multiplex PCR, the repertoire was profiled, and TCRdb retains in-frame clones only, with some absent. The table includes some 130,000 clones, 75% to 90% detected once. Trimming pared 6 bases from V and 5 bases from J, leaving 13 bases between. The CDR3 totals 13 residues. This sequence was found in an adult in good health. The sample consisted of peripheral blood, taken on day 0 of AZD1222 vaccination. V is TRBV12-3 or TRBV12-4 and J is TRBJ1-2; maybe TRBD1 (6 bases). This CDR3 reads CASRRSTGYGYTF. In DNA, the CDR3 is TGTGCCAGCAGGCGAAGCACAGGGTATGGCTACACCTTC.